This record looks at one TCR beta chain sequence and its context. What antigen it recognizes has not been identified. The input lacks base qualities; no much larger clone sits a single base away. Other DNA sequences in the sample encode the same CDR3. CDR1 and CDR2 were assigned from the germline V gene as MNHNS and SASEGT. V trim: 4 bases; J trim: 1 base; unmatched bases: 2. The CDR3 covers 14 residues, taking in both the cysteine and the phenylalanine. Only the CDR3 part of the read is kept: 42 bases, read in frame from the first base. This sample is part of a study of shared clonotypes between healthy human individuals (dated by TCRdb to the early 2020s). Study-level background: Two women and a few men aged 18 to 49 years were included in the cohort. For each donor, three plates each were used for CD4 naive and CD4 memory, two plates were used for CD8 naive, and one plate was used for CD8 memory. To estimate repertoire size and how much clonotype sharing occurs between individuals, the study deeply sequenced the blood TCR repertoires of roughly 5 healthy adults. Different laboratories and diverse techniques were used to prepare libraries and sequence TCR repertoires, to increase sequencing depth and limit assay-specific biases. Each donor's leukapheresis produced roughly between roughly 0.9 and 9 billion PBMCs. Broad study findings and their caveats: Larger estimated clonotype richness was generally found for naive subsets than for memory subsets. Higher generation probabilities were observed for clonotypes shared by all four sorted-subset donors than for non-shared clonotypes. Sharing across several donors was observed for about 5% of naive CD4, 3% to 3.5% of naive CD8, 2% to 2.5% of memory CD4, and roughly 0.4% of memory CD8 clonotypes. Because the study included only a small number of donors, the genetic and exposure-history diversity represented was limited. Rarefaction of sorted-subset datasets indicated incomplete sequencing despite the large sequencing depth. Based on pairwise subsampling, the degree of clonotype sharing among donors was expected to be affected by sequencing depth. Sampling was limited to blood, and TCR repertoires in tissue likely differ from TCR repertoires in blood.

The donors were healthy, HIV-negative adults who had no recently reported acute infections or vaccinations. All donors were Caucasian adults living in Nashville, Tennessee, USA. Magnetic negative selection was used to enrich CD4+ T cells, after which naive cells were positively selected on CD45RA and the negative fraction became the memory subset. Blood was obtained by leukapheresis, after which PBMCs were separated by Ficoll-Histopaque density gradient centrifugation and cryopreserved in liquid nitrogen vapor phase. Analytical flow cytometry was used to check the purity and quantity of every magnetically sorted T cell population. From each sorted fraction, genomic DNA was isolated and quantified by UV absorbance on a Nanodrop 2000c. TCR CDR3 regions were amplified from genomic DNA by multiplex PCR using the deep immunoSEQ assay. For each cell subset, the extracted genomic DNA was distributed evenly across all wells of several immunoSEQ 96-well plates, and each plate served as one replicate. For sorted subsets, about 200 ng genomic DNA, equal to 25,000 to 35,000 T cell genomes, was loaded into each replicate PCR. Purified libraries were measured with a Qubit 3.0 fluorometer, size-checked on a Bioanalyzer 2100, and measured again with the KAPA Library Quantification kit. Each immunoSEQ 96-well plate was sequenced on its own single-read 150-cycle Illumina NextSeq 550 flow cell. As for the original processing: Because only junctional sequences without quality scores were contained in the immunoSEQ output, filtering matching that applied to full-length reads could not be performed. To assign V/J genes and CDR3, sequences were annotated against IMGT germline references using PyIR, a Python wrapper for IgBLAST v1.9. Reads with weak V/J assignments (E-value above 1e-6), missing CDR3, stop codons, out-of-frame junctions, or ambiguous translated residues were removed. V3J clonotypes were defined as sequences sharing an identical inferred V gene, J gene, and CDR3 amino acid sequence. Percentage overlap between repertoires was calculated by dividing the number of shared unique clonotypes by the size of the smaller repertoire. Richness of each repertoire was evaluated using RTK rarefaction, the Chao1 estimator, and Recon v2.1 estimates of unobserved clonotypes. Generation probabilities for all TCRbeta clonotypes obtained by the gDNA method from a handful of donors were computed using OLGA. Here the immuneACCESS table is served through TCRdb, limited to in-frame sequences with V and J called. Missing clones are a known gap in these copies; in checked studies unresolved V genes cover under half, and the rest lacks a known reason. V, J and clone size were drawn from that table, and D and trimming were deduced from the DNA. The sample table records about 2 million clones; 90% to 95% of these occur just once. Together, the top ten hold 0.13% of the sample.

Recombination joined TRBV6-1 with TRBJ2-3, with 7 central nucleotides matching TRBD2. This TCR was sampled from a young man in good health. Sequenced input: naive CD4+ T cells sorted from blood. The cell subset or site label on this specimen signifies: CD45RA+ positively selected. The CDR3 loop reads CASSVGGGTDTQYF. The base sequence is TGTGCCAGCAGTGTGGGAGGGGGCACAGATACGCAGTATTTT.